A single T cell receptor beta chain is shown here with its context. This record comes from a study of cytomegalovirus exposure and HLA in healthy donors. Use of 60 Vbeta and 13 Jbeta primers characterized the PCR. TCRdb's table, derived via immunoSEQ multiplex PCR, lists solely in-frame clones and lacks some. The sample contains 83,000 or so clones, around 74% of which appear only once. Specimen: PBMCs. This clonotype was obtained from a man between 25 and 39 years old in good health and CMV-seropositive.

The chain's CDR3 is CASSLYREGGNTEAFF. CDR3 coding DNA: TGTGCCAGCAGCTTGTACAGGGAAGGGGGGAACACTGAAGCTTTCTTT. The chain has TRBV11-1 and TRBJ1-1; possible D gene TRBD1, 6 bases. The germline V and J ends were trimmed by 3 bases and 1 base, with 15 bases remaining between them. The germline V gene has CDR1 SGHAT and CDR2 FQDESV (reference sequence). This CDR3 is built from 16 residues.